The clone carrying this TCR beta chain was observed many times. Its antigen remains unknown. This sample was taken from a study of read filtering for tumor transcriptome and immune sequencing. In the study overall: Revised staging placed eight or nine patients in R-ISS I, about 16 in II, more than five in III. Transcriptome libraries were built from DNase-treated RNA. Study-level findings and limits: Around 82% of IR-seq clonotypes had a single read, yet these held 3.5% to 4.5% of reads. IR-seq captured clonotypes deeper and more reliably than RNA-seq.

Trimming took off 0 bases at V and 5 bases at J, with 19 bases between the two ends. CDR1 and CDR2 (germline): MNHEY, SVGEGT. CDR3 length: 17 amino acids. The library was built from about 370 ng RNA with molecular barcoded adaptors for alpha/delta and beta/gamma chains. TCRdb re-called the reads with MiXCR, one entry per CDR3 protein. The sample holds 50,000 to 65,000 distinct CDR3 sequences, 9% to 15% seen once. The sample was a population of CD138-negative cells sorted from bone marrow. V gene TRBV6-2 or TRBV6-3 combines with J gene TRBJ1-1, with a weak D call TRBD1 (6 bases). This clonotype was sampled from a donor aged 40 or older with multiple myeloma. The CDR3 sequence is CASSYSGHARGKTEAFF. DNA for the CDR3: TGTGCCAGCAGTTACTCGGGCCATGCCAGGGGAAAGACTGAAGCTTTCTTT.